This T cell receptor beta chain was found in a study of shared clonotypes between healthy human individuals. Study-wide findings and caveats: Naive CD4 clonotypes were shared across several donors at around 5.4%.

V was shortened by 0 bases and J by 3 bases, with 14 bases between the two germline ends. The CDR3 is 16 amino acids. The germline gives CDR1 SGHVS, CDR2 FNYEAQ. Donation came from healthy HIV-negative adults that had no recent acute infections or vaccinations. Negatively enriched CD4+ T cells were divided by CD45RA into naive and memory. On this clone itself: The antigen remains undetermined.

As processed by the authors: Filtering differed for immunoSEQ, which gave only junction sequences without quality scores. TCRdb keeps only in-frame clones here, not all; method: immunoSEQ multiplex PCR. V and J calls and clone size come straight from that table; D and trimming were deduced from the DNA. The data contain 1.5 million to 1.9 million clones, 98% of them singletons. The receptor's source is a man aged 30 to 45 in good health. The chain uses TRBV7-6 and TRBJ1-2; D remains ambiguous. Sequencing was done on a sample of naive CD4+ T cells sorted from blood. The subset was: CD45RA+ positively selected. In DNA form, the CDR3 reads TGTGCCAGCAGCTTAGCTGAAGCCCCGCTCGACTATGGCTACACCTTC. It yields the protein CASSLAEAPLDYGYTF.